Below are 13 T cell receptor beta chains sequenced from a single sample in a study of T cells in Graves' hyperthyroidism and ophthalmopathy. TCR beta CDR3 regions were amplified from RNA transcripts. A set of HTBI primers served as the primers for a first-round RT-PCR of the TCR CDR3. MiXCR, run by TCRdb on the multiplex PCR reads, gives a single entry per CDR3 protein. The sample shows roughly 250,000 distinct CDR3 sequences, just over 14% of them seen only once. The specimen was blood. All receptors come from a woman aged 35 to 49 with Graves' hyperthyroidism that later progressed to Graves' ophthalmopathy.

This chain links TRBV30 with TRBJ1-1; D gene uncertain. Germline CDR1 reads GTSNPN; CDR2 reads SVGIG (reference sequence). The V and J ends lost 2 bases and 0 bases respectively, with 10 bases between them. The CDR3 has 14 residues. CDR3 nucleotides: TGTGCCTGGAGTCTGTATTCAATGAACACTGAAGCTTTCTTT. It translates to CAWSLYSMNTEAFF.

This clonotype was observed many times. CDR3 in DNA: TGCAGTGCTAGGGTGATTTGGGCTGGAAGCTCCTATAATTCACCCCTCCACTTT. This encodes CSARVIWAGSSYNSPLHF. V gene TRBV20-1 combines with J gene TRBJ1-6, with unresolved D. V was clipped by 3 bases and J by 0 bases, with 18 bases between them. Germline values: CDR1 DFQATT, CDR2 SNEGSKA (reference sequence). The CDR3 totals 18 residues.

The genes are TRBV28 and TRBJ1-1, with 9 bases aligning to TRBD1. V lost 4 bases, J lost 0 bases, and 9 bases stayed unmatched. The CDR3 is 17 amino acids. Germline CDR1 reads MDHEN; CDR2 reads SYDVKM. In nucleotides, the CDR3 is TGTGCCAGCAGTTATTGGGACAGGGCCCTCATGAACACTGAAGCTTTCTTT. Protein: CASSYWDRALMNTEAFF.

This clonotype was seen many times. The chain has TRBV5-1 and TRBJ2-3, with 13 bases identical to TRBD2. The V segment lost 7 bases and the J segment 0 bases; nucleotides outside the gene matches: 8. From germline, CDR1 is SGHRS and CDR2 YFSETQ. The CDR3 is 17 amino acids. CDR3 DNA sequence: TGCGCCAGCCGCCTACTAGCGGGAGGGCCCAGCACAGATACGCAGTATTTT. This codes for CASRLLAGGPSTDTQYF.

Notes on this clonotype: The conserved closing phenylalanine or tryptophan is absent in this CDR3, likely reflecting a read error. The V call is TRBV6-1, the J call TRBJ1-4, with D unresolved. Germline V gene lookup returns CDR1 MNHNS and CDR2 SASEGT. The V end lost 8 bases, the J end lost 3 bases, and 10 bases lay between the germline ends. The CDR3 covers 13 residues. The chain's CDR3 is CASRRQPNEKLFL. The CDR3 nucleotides are TGTGCCAGCCGGCGGCAGCCTAATGAAAAACTGTTTCTT.

This chain joins TRBV28 and TRBJ2-7, with D perhaps assigned TRBD1 or TRBD2 (5 bases each). There are 12 residues in the CDR3. CDR1 and CDR2 from the germline V gene are MDHEN and SYDVKM. The V gene lost 6 bases and the J gene lost 4 bases, with 10 bases spanning the gap. CDR3 amino acids: CASRSEGYEQYF. The CDR3 nucleotides read TGTGCCAGCAGATCAGAGGGGTACGAGCAGTACTTC.

This clonotype has at least ten counts. The chain couples TRBV28 to TRBJ2-2; the match to TRBD1 covers 7 bases. CDR3 length equals 13 residues. Germline-derived CDR1 and CDR2 are MDHEN and SYDVKM. V lost 6 bases to trimming and J lost 7 bases; unmatched junction nucleotides: 5. The CDR3 loop is CASSSPGGGELFF. In DNA, the CDR3 is TGTGCCAGCAGCTCACCAGGGGGCGGGGAGCTGTTTTTT. Together with reference TRBV28 and TRBJ2-2, the CDR3 gives the full variable domain: DVKVTQSSRYLVKRTGEKVFLECVQDMDHENMFWYRQDPGLGLRLIYFSYDVKMKEKGDIPEGYSVSREKKERFSLILESASTNQTSMYLCASSSPGGGELFFGEGSRLTVL.

The chain is built from TRBV6-1 and TRBJ2-3; 11 bases are shared with TRBD1. Trimming at V came to 0 bases and at J to 6 bases, leaving 2 bases not matched to a gene. The CDR3 covers 15 residues. In germline, CDR1 is MNHNS, CDR2 SASEGT. The CDR3 sequence is CASSEAGTGGDTQYF. CDR3 coding DNA: TGTGCCAGCAGTGAAGCGGGGACAGGGGGTGATACGCAGTATTTT.

Comments on this clonotype: This may stem from a read error, because a much larger clone lies one nucleotide away. The chain uses TRBV28 and TRBJ1-5; D gene uncertain. CDR3 length: 15 amino acids. The germline CDR1 and CDR2 sequences are MDHEN and SYDVKM. The CDR3 region has the DNA TGTGCCAGCAGTTCGCCGATAGGAGGTCATCAGCGCCAGCATTTT. This gives the protein CASSSPIGGHQRQHF. Together with reference TRBV28 and TRBJ1-5, the CDR3 gives the full variable domain: DVKVTQSSRYLVKRTGEKVFLECVQDMDHENMFWYRQDPGLGLRLIYFSYDVKMKEKGDIPEGYSVSREKKERFSLILESASTNQTSMYLCASSSPIGGHQRQHFGDGTRLSIL.

Ten or more counts support this clonotype. The J gene is TRBJ2-2, the V gene TRBV6-1, with 9 bases that match TRBD2. CDR1 is MNHNS, CDR2 SASEGT, per germline. V shed 5 bases and J 4 bases; nucleotides not matched to a gene: 5. The CDR3 runs to 15 residues. This chain's CDR3 is CASSNGLASTGELFF. The CDR3 DNA is TGTGCCAGCAGTAACGGACTAGCGAGCACCGGGGAGCTGTTTTTT.

This clonotype occurred many times. This chain joins TRBV12-3 or TRBV12-4 and TRBJ2-3; 8 bases agree with TRBD1. This CDR3 spans 15 amino acids. The junction had 6 bases not matched to a gene; V was cut back by 7 bases and J by 0 bases. CDR3 region: CASTRRTGSTDTQYF. In DNA form, the CDR3 reads TGTGCCAGCACCCGAAGGACAGGGAGCACAGATACGCAGTATTTT.

The chain recombines TRBV27 with TRBJ2-7; maybe TRBD1 (5 bases). The CDR3 extends over 14 amino acids. V lost 6 bases and J 6 bases, leaving 18 bases between the germline ends. Germline V gene lookup returns CDR1 MNHEY and CDR2 SMNVEV (reference sequence). This CDR3 reads CASSLGVLGSEQYF. The CDR3 bases are TGTGCCAGCAGCCTAGGGGTTTTGGGGTCCGAGCAGTACTTC.

This clonotype was counted many times. CDR3 sequence reads: CASSQVSDRTNTEAFF. CDR3 nucleotide sequence: TGCGCCAGCAGCCAAGTCAGTGACAGGACAAACACTGAAGCTTTCTTT. The chain is built from TRBV4-1 and TRBJ1-1; D may be TRBD1 (6 bases). Trimming stripped 1 base from V and 2 bases from J, with 14 bases between. CDR1 and CDR2 (germline): MGHRA, YSYEKL. CDR3 length: 16 residues.